The rows below give T cell receptor beta chains drawn from one sample of a study of blood T cell repertoires in COVID-19. This table comes from immunoSEQ multiplex PCR, and its TCRdb copy is limited to in-frame clones, with some not included. The sample consists of about 300,000 clones, roughly 80% of them appearing once. The material sequenced was peripheral blood. These receptors were obtained from a human donor with COVID-19, enrolled during active disease. The donor label of this sample is uncertain. CDR3s include the opening cysteine and the closing phenylalanine or tryptophan. D genes are given only for firm matches. Clone size is stated in some rows and not others, as once, few, many or a class when expanded.

j_call	clone_size	d_call	v_call	cdr3_nt	cdr3_aa
TRBJ2-7	NA	TRBD1	TRBV11-3	TGTGCCAGCTCGGCGGGGACAGGGGGCGACGAGCAGTACTTC	CASSAGTGGDEQYF
TRBJ2-1	NA	TRBD2	TRBV5-1	TGCGCCAGCAGCTTGGGACTAGCGGGAGGTCTGTACTCCTACAATGAGCAGTTCTTC	CASSLGLAGGLYSYNEQFF
TRBJ2-5	NA	NA	TRBV28	TGTGCCAGCACCCGGGGAGCGGCCCACCAAGAGACCCAGTACTTC	CASTRGAAHQETQYF
TRBJ2-2	NA	TRBD2	TRBV10-2	TGCGCCAGCAGTGACCCCCGGCTAGCGGGAGGGAGGGGGGAGCTGTTTTTT	CASSDPRLAGGRGELFF
TRBJ1-4	NA	NA	TRBV28	TGTGCCAGCGGCTTAATTGCAACTAATGAAAAACTGTTTTTT	CASGLIATNEKLFF
TRBJ2-3	NA	TRBD1	TRBV19	TGTGCCAGTAGTATAGGGGGACAGGATACGCAGTATTTT	CASSIGGQDTQYF
TRBJ2-7	NA	TRBD1	TRBV27	TGTGCCAGCAGTCCCTCGTCAGGGGGCCTCCGCTACGAGCAGTACTTC	CASSPSSGGLRYEQYF
TRBJ2-7	NA	TRBD2	TRBV6-1	TGTGCCAGCAGTGGCCTTAGAGTGATAGCGGGATTCTCCTACGAGCAGTACTTC	CASSGLRVIAGFSYEQYF
TRBJ1-3	NA	TRBD1	TRBV9	TGTGCCAGCAGCGAGAGGACAGGGAGGGGAAACACCATATATTTT	CASSERTGRGNTIYF
TRBJ1-1	NA	TRBD1	TRBV6-8	TGTGCCAGCAGTTGGGACAGGACGGTCACTGAAGCTTTCTTT	CASSWDRTVTEAFF
TRBJ2-2	once	NA	TRBV5-4	TGTGCCAGCAGCTGGGGCGGGACAGCGCTAGCGAACACCGGGGAGCTGTTTTTT	CASSWGGTALANTGELFF
TRBJ2-1	NA	NA	TRBV6-5	TGTGCCAGCAGTCTAGCCCACAGCTCCTACAATGAGCAGTTCTTC	CASSLAHSSYNEQFF
TRBJ2-7	NA	TRBD1	TRBV6-5	TGTGCCAGCAGTTCCGGGACAGGCTCCTACGAGCAGTACTTC	CASSSGTGSYEQYF